The source of this T cell receptor (beta chain) is a study of human T cells and chemical hapten exposure. Study at large: From small differences in pooled library volume came most of the variation in per-sample TCR yields.

This clonotype has only a few counts. Total RNA was isolated from unfractionated whole blood. This CDR3 is 15 amino acids long. V was clipped by 5 bases and J by 3 bases; unmatched bases: 5. Germline V gene data show CDR1 as SSHAT and CDR2 as FNYEAQ (reference sequence). The library put unique molecular identifiers onto individual cDNA molecules. TCRdb fed the reads into MiXCR, producing one record per CDR3 protein. The table lists about 120,000 distinct CDR3 sequences, less than 10% of them singletons, with approximately 1.5% in the top ten. Material for sequencing was whole blood. The chain employs TRBV7-7 and TRBJ2-7, with 12 bases identical to TRBD2. The clonotype was recovered from a human donor in good health. Some clones in this sample may be carry-over from other donors' samples. CDR3 protein: CASSPGLAGFYEQYF. The CDR3 DNA reads as TGTGCCAGCAGCCCCGGACTAGCGGGGTTCTACGAGCAGTACTTC.